The T cell receptor (beta chain) described here comes from a study of spatial heterogeneity in lung cancer. Study-level points and caveats: At tumor resection, ubiquitous expanded TCRs were detected in blood more often than later.

With respect to this clonotype: The antigen is undetermined. The junction does not match germline at one end; this may be a read error.

TCRdb processed the 5' RACE reads anew with MiXCR; each CDR3 protein has one entry. The table lists some 41,000 distinct CDR3 sequences, approximately 22% of them singletons. Noted time point: blood at routine non-recurrence follow-up after resection. Tumor, nontumor lung or frozen PBMC supplied whole RNA, sequenced without sorting. The CDR3 is 11 residues long. Germline CDR1 reads DFQATT; CDR2 reads SNEGSKA (reference sequence). J is TRBJ1-1 and V is TRBV20-1; D is unresolved. The sample in question was PBMCs, obtained at follow-up. The source of this sequence is a female donor with early-stage non-small cell lung cancer. CDR3 sequence: CSAPAYTEVFF. The DNA of the CDR3 is TGCAGTGCTCCCGCCTACACTGAAGTTTTCTTT.